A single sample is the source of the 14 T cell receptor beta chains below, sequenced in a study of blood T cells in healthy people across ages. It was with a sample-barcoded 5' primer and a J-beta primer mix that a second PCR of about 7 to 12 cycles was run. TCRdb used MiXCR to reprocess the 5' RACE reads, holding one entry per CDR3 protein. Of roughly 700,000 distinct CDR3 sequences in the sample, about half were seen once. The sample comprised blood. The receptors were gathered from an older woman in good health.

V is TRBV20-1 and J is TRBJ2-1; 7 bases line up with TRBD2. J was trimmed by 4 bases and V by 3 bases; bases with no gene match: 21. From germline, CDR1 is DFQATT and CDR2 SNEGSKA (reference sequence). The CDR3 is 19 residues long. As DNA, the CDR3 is TGCAGTGCTAGCCCCCTTTTGGGCGGGAGCTCCCGCTTTTACAATGAGCAGTTCTTC. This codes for CSASPLLGGSSRFYNEQFF.

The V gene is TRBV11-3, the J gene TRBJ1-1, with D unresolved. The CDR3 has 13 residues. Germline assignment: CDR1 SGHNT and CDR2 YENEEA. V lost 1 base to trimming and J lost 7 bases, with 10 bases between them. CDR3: CASSLGGSGEAFF. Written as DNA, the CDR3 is TGTGCCAGCAGCTTAGGGGGTTCGGGTGAAGCTTTCTTT. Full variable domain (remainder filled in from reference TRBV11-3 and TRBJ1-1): EAGVVQSPRYKIIEKKQPVAFWCNPISGHNTLYWYLQNLGQGPELLIRYENEEAVDDSQLPKDRFSAERLKGVDSTLKIQPAELGDSAVYLCASSLGGSGEAFFGQGTRLTVV.

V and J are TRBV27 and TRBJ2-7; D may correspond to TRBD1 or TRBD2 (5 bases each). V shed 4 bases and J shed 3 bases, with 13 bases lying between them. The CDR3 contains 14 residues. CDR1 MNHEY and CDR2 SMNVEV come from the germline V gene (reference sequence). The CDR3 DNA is TGTGCCAGCAGTTCGGGGCTTCAGGGCTACGAGCAGTACTTC. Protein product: CASSSGLQGYEQYF.

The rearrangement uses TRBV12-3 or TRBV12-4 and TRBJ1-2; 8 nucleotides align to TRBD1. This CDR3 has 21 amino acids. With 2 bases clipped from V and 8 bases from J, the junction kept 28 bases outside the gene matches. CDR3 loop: CASSLRFRADRGQTMYRGYTF. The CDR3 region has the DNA TGTGCCAGCAGTTTAAGGTTTAGGGCCGACAGGGGTCAAACTATGTATCGGGGCTACACCTTC.

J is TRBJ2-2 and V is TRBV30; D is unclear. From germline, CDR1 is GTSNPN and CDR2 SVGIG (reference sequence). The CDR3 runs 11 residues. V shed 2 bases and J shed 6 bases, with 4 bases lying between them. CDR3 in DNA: TGTGCCTGGAGTTCCGCCGGGGAGCTGTTTTTT. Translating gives CAWSSAGELFF.

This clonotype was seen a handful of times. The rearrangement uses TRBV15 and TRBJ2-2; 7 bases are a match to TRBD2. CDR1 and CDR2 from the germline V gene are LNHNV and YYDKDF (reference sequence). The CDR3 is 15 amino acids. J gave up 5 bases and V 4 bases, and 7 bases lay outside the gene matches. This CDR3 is CATSKPGLSTGELFF. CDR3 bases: TGTGCCACCAGCAAACCGGGACTATCAACCGGGGAGCTGTTTTTT.

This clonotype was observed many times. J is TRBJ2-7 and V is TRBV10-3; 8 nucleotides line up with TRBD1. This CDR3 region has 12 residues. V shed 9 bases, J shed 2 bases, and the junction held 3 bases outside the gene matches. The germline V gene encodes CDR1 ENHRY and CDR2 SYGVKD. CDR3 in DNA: TGTGCCATTGGGACAGGCACCTACGAGCAGTACTTC. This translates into CAIGTGTYEQYF.

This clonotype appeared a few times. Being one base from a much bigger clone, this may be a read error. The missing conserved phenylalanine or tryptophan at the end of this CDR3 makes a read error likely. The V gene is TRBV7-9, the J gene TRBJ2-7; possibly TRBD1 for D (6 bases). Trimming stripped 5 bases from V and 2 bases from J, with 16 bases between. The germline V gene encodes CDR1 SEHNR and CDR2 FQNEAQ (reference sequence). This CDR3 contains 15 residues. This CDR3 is CASSPGVGQTYEQYL. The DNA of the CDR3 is TGTGCCAGCAGCCCTGGGGTAGGACAGACCTACGAGCAGTACTTA.

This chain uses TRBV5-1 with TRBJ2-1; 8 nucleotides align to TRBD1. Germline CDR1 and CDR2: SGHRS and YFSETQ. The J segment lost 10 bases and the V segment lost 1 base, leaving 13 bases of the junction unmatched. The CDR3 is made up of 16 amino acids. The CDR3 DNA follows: TGCGCCAGCAGCTTGTTCAGCGGACAGGGTGTAAAGGAGCAGTTCTTC. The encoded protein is CASSLFSGQGVKEQFF. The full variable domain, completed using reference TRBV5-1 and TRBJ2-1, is KAGVTQTPRYLIKTRGQQVTLSCSPISGHRSVSWYQQTPGQGLQFLFEYFSETQRNKGNFPGRFSGRQFSNSRSEMNVSTLELGDSALYLCASSLFSGQGVKEQFFGPGTRLTVL.

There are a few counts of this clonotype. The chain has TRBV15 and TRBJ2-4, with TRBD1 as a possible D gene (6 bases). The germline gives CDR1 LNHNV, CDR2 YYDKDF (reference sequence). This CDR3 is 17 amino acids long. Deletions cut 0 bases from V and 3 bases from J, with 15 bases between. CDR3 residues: CATSRDVDRRGKNIQYF. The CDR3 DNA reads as TGTGCCACCAGCAGAGATGTGGACAGACGTGGCAAAAACATTCAGTACTTC.

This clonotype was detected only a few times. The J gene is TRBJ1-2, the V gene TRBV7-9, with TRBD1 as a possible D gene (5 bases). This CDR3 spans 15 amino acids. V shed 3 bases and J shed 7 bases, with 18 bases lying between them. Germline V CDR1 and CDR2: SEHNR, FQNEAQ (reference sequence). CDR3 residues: CASSFASLQGSGYTF. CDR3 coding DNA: TGTGCCAGCAGCTTCGCAAGCCTTCAGGGATCTGGCTACACCTTC.

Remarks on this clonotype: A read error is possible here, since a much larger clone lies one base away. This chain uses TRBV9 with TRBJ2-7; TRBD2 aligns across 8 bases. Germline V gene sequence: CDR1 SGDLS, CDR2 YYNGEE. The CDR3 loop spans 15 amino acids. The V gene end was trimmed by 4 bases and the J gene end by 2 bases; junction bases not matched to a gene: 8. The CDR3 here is CASSPRRAGAYEQYF. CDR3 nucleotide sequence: TGTGCCAGCAGCCCCCGGCGAGCGGGAGCCTACGAGCAGTACTTC.

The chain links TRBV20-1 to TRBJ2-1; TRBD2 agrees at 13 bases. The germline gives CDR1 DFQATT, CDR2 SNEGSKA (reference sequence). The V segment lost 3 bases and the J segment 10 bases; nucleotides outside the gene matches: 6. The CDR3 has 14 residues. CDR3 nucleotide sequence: TGCAGTGCTAGGGGGACTAGCGGGATATCCGAGCAGTTCTTC. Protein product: CSARGTSGISEQFF.

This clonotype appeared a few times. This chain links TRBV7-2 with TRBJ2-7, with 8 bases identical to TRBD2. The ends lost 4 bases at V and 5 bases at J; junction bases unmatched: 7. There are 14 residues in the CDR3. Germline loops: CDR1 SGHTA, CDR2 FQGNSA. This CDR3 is CASSWGGGLDEQYF. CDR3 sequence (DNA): TGTGCCAGCAGCTGGGGCGGGGGGCTTGACGAGCAGTACTTC. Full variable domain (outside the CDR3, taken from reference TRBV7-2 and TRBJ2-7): GAGVSQSPSNKVTEKGKDVELRCDPISGHTALYWYRQSLGQGLEFLIYFQGNSAPDKSGLPSDRFSAERTGGSVSTLTIQRTQQEDSAVYLCASSWGGGLDEQYFGPGTRLTVT.